The present TCR beta chain was sequenced within a study of cytomegalovirus exposure and HLA in healthy donors. PCR primers comprised 60 Vbeta and 13 Jbeta primers. Measured with immunoSEQ multiplex PCR; TCRdb has only the in-frame clones, and not every one. The data hold about 160,000 clones, with approximately 77% observed a single time. This CDR3 spans 15 amino acids. With 4 bases clipped from V and 3 bases from J, the junction kept 8 bases outside the gene matches. In germline, CDR1 is SGHTS, CDR2 YDEGEE. Sequencing input: PBMCs. This chain uses TRBV5-8 with TRBJ2-7; 9 positions match TRBD1. This TCR derives from a man younger than 35 in good health and CMV-seronegative. The CDR3 protein is CASSHAGTGYYEQYF. In DNA, the CDR3 is TGTGCCAGCAGCCACGCCGGGACAGGGTACTACGAGCAGTACTTC.